The clone carrying this T cell receptor beta chain was seen just once. Germline V CDR1 and CDR2: SGHNT, YYREEE (reference sequence). Deletions cut 1 base from V and 0 bases from J, with 7 bases between. The CDR3 has 14 residues. The data were taken from a study of OX40 agonist ivuxolimab in advanced cancers. Profiled with immunoSEQ multiplex PCR; TCRdb holds only in-frame clones, not every one. The table has 20,000 or so clones, around three quarters seen once. The V call is TRBV5-4, the J call TRBJ2-5; TRBD2 is a possible D gene (5 bases). Specimen: CD4+ or CD8+ T cells sorted from blood, collected in a trial of the OX40 agonist ivuxolimab. The TCR comes from an adult with an advanced solid tumor such as melanoma, head and neck, liver or kidney cancer. The CDR3 region is CASSLWGDQETQYF. The CDR3 DNA reads as TGTGCCAGCAGCTTGTGGGGAGACCAAGAGACCCAGTACTTC.